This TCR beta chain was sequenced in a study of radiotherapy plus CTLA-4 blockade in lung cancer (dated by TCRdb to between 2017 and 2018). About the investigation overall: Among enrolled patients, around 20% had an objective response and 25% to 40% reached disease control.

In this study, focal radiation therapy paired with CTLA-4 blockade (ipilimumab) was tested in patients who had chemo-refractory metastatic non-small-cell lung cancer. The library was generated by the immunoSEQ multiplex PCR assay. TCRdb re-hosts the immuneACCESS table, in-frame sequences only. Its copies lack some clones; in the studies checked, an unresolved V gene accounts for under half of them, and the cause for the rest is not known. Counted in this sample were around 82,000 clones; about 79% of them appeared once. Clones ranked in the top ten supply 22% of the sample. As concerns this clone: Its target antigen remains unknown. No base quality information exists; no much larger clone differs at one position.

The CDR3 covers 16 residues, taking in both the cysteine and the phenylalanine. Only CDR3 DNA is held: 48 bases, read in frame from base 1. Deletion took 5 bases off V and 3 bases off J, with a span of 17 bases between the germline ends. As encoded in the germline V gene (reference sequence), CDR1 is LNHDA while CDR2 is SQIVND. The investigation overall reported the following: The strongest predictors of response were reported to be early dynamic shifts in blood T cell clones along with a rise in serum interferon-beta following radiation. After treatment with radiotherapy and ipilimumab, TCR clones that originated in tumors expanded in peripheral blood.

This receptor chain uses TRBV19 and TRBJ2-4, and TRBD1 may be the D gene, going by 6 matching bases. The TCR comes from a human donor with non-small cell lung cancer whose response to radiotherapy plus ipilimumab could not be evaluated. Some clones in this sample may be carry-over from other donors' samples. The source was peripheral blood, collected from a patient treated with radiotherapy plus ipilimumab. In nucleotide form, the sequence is TGTGCCAGTAGTTTCCCGGCAGGGGCGGTCAAAAACATTCAGTACTTC. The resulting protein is CASSFPAGAVKNIQYF.